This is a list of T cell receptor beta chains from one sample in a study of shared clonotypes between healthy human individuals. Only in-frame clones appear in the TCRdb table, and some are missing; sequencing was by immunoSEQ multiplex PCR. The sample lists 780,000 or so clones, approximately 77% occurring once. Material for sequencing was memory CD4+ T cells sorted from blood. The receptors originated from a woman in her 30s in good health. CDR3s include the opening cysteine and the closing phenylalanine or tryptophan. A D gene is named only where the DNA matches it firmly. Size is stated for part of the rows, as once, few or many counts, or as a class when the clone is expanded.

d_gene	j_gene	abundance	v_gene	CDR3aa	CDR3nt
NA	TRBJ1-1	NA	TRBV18	CASSSNVGILNTEAFF	TGTGCCAGCTCGTCAAATGTAGGGATCTTGAACACTGAAGCTTTCTTT
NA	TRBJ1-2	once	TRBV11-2	CASSFARENYGYTF	TGTGCCAGCAGCTTCGCCAGGGAGAACTATGGCTACACCTTC
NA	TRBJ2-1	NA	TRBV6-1	CASSETVYEQFF	TGTGCCAGCAGTGAAACGGTTTATGAGCAGTTCTTC
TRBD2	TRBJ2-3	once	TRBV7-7	CASSLSAGGGADTQYF	TGTGCCAGCAGCTTATCCGCGGGAGGGGGGGCAGATACGCAGTATTTT
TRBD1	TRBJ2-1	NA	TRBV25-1	CASSASPTRGPYNEQFF	TGTGCCAGCAGTGCTAGCCCAACCAGGGGGCCTTACAATGAGCAGTTCTTC
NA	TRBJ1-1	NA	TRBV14	CASSVTNTEAFF	TGTGCCAGCAGCGTCACAAATACTGAAGCTTTCTTT
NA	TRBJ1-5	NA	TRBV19	CASSMTVGQPQHF	TGTGCCAGTAGTATGACAGTAGGTCAGCCCCAGCATTTT
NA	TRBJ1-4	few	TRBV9	CASSVGPTSNEKLFF	TGTGCCAGCAGCGTAGGTCCAACGAGTAATGAAAAACTGTTTTTT
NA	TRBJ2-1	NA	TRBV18	CASSPQPLENNEQFF	TGTGCCAGCTCACCACAACCACTCGAAAACAATGAGCAGTTCTTC
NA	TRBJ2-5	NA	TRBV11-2	CASSPGRSQETQYF	TGTGCCAGCAGCCCCGGACGTTCTCAAGAGACCCAGTACTTC
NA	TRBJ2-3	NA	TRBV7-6	CASSKQTFRSDTQYF	TGTGCCAGCAGCAAACAGACCTTTAGATCAGATACGCAGTATTTT
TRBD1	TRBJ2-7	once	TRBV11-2	CASSVRDRGQYEQYF	TGTGCCAGCAGCGTCCGGGACAGGGGGCAATACGAGCAGTACTTC
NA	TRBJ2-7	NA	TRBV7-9	CASSQDRHSYEQYF	TGTGCCAGCAGCCAAGACAGACACTCCTACGAGCAGTACTTC
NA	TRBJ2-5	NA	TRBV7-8	CASSRGHIQETQYF	TGTGCCAGCAGCCGAGGACACATCCAAGAGACCCAGTACTTC
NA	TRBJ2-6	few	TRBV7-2	CASSSRASGANVLTF	TGTGCCAGCAGCTCTCGGGCCTCTGGGGCCAACGTCCTGACTTTC
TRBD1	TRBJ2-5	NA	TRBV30	CATEGQGGETQYF	TGTGCCACTGAGGGACAGGGAGGGGAGACCCAGTACTTC
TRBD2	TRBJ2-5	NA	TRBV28	CASAAGGKETQYF	TGTGCCAGCGCGGCGGGAGGAAAAGAGACCCAGTACTTC
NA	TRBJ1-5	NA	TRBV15	CATSRDDRLGQPQHF	TGTGCCACCAGCAGGGACGACAGGCTGGGGCAGCCCCAGCATTTT
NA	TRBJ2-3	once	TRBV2	CASSWAPDTQYF	TGTGCCTCATCGTGGGCCCCAGATACGCAGTATTTT
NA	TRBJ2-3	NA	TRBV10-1	CASSARTTDTQYF	TGCGCCAGCAGTGCTAGGACAACAGATACGCAGTATTTT
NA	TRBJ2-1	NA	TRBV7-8	CASSLARNSYNEQFF	TGTGCCAGCAGCTTAGCCCGCAATTCCTACAATGAGCAGTTCTTC
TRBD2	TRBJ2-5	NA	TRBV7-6	CASSPNPGLAGGTQYF	TGTGCCAGCAGCCCCAATCCGGGACTAGCGGGAGGGACCCAGTACTTC
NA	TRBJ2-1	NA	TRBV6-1	CASIQWGGSKNEQFF	TGTGCCAGCATCCAATGGGGCGGGTCTAAGAATGAGCAGTTCTTC
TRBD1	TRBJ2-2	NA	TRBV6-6	CASRRQGDTGELFF	TGTGCCAGCAGAAGACAGGGAGACACCGGGGAGCTGTTTTTT
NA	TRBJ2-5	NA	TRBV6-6	CASSSVWGETQYF	TGTGCCAGCAGTTCGGTCTGGGGGGAGACCCAGTACTTC
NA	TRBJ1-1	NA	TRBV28	CASIAGTPHTEAFF	TGTGCCAGCATTGCCGGGACCCCGCACACTGAAGCTTTCTTT
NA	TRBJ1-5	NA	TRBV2	CASSAGGSYGNQPQHF	TGTGCCAGCAGTGCCGGTGGTTCTTACGGCAATCAGCCCCAGCATTTT